The source of this TCR beta chain is a study of control samples from healthy donors and cancer patients. V was trimmed by 1 base and J by 0 bases, leaving 10 bases between them. Germline values: CDR1 SGHRS, CDR2 YFSETQ. The CDR3 covers 16 residues. Clones were read by immunoSEQ multiplex PCR, and TCRdb kept only the in-frame ones, dropping some. The sample consists of fewer than 200,000 clones, roughly 90% of them appearing once. The sequence was obtained from a woman in her 50s in good health. The V gene is TRBV5-1, the J gene TRBJ2-2, with a tentative D call TRBD2 (6 bases). Sequencing input: blood. CDR3 bases: TGCGCCAGCAGCTTGATTTCGGGGGCGAACACCGGGGAGCTGTTTTTT. It specifies CASSLISGANTGELFF.